This T cell receptor beta chain was obtained from a study of T-cell reconstitution after alpha-beta-depleted transplantation in children. Construction of the TCRbeta library involved unique molecular identifiers. TCRdb reprocessed the PCR reads with MiXCR, giving one entry per CDR3 protein. This table has around 340,000 distinct CDR3 sequences, 10% to 15% appearing once. This clonotype was counted only a few times. Per germline, CDR1 SEHNR and CDR2 FQNEAQ (reference sequence). The V and J ends lost 3 bases and 6 bases respectively, with 13 bases between them. The CDR3 contains 14 residues. The rearrangement joins TRBV7-9 to TRBJ2-3; the D gene is possibly TRBD2 (6 bases). This TCR was sampled from a human donor who donated a stem cell graft to a child with Fanconi anemia. The specimen comprised PBMCs, sampled from the stem cell graft. The CDR3 nucleotides read TGTGCCAGCAGCTTTGGAGGGTCTTACGATACGCAGTATTTT. Protein sequence: CASSFGGSYDTQYF.